Listed here are 17 T cell receptor beta chains from one sample, sequenced in a study of blood T cell repertoires in COVID-19. Generated by immunoSEQ multiplex PCR, the TCRdb table keeps only in-frame clones and is missing some. In the table there are hundreds of thousands of clones, 70% to 75% of which are singletons. Sample: peripheral blood. The receptors stem from a woman of 80 years or more with acute or convalescent COVID-19.

This clone was counted only a few times. J is TRBJ2-5 and V is TRBV6-2 or TRBV6-3; possibly TRBD1 for D (5 bases). The CDR3 runs 16 residues. The V end lost 1 base, the J end lost 3 bases, and 15 bases lay between the germline ends. Looked up from germline, CDR1 is MNHEY and CDR2 is SVGEGT. The CDR3 loop is CASSYLPPRREETQYF. CDR3 in DNA: TGTGCCAGCAGTTACTTACCGCCCCGCAGGGAAGAGACCCAGTACTTC.

The chain combines TRBV6-1 with TRBJ2-7, with 7 positions matching TRBD1. Germline V CDR1 and CDR2: MNHNS, SASEGT. This CDR3 spans 16 amino acids. V was clipped by 4 bases and J by 2 bases; unmatched bases: 11. The CDR3 nucleotides read TGTGCCAGCAGTGGGGGGCTTGACAGGGTGGCCTACGAGCAGTACTTC. This codes for CASSGGLDRVAYEQYF.

The rearrangement uses TRBV12-3 or TRBV12-4 and TRBJ2-1; D not resolved. The CDR3 is 12 amino acids. V shed 6 bases and J shed 7 bases, with 10 bases lying between them. For the CDR3, the DNA is TGTGCCAGCAGCCTACTTACGAATGAGCAGTTCTTC. Protein sequence: CASSLLTNEQFF.

The V gene is TRBV5-5, the J gene TRBJ1-5; D perhaps matches TRBD1 (5 bases). Germline CDR1 and CDR2: SGHKS and YYEKEE (reference sequence). The CDR3 spans 15 residues. V dropped 1 base and J dropped 2 bases, with 10 bases sitting between them. CDR3 amino acids: CASSLLAGGNQPQHF. In nucleotides, the CDR3 is TGTGCCAGCAGCTTGCTTGCGGGGGGCAATCAGCCCCAGCATTTT.

The chain is built from TRBV20-1 and TRBJ1-5, with 8 bases fitting TRBD1. J gave up 7 bases and V 3 bases, and 8 bases lay outside the gene matches. Germline values: CDR1 DFQATT, CDR2 SNEGSKA (reference sequence). This CDR3 has 14 amino acids. This CDR3 reads CSASVTGDWQPQHF. The DNA of the CDR3 is TGCAGTGCTAGTGTGACAGGGGATTGGCAGCCCCAGCATTTT.

The chain joins TRBV7-3 to TRBJ2-2; 11 bases line up with TRBD2. This CDR3 contains 16 residues. In germline, CDR1 is SGHTA, CDR2 FQGTGA. Germline trimming cut 1 base from V and 4 bases from J; bases unmatched to any gene: 2. CDR3 bases: TGTGCCAGCAGCTTAATAGCGGGGGGGCCCACCGGGGAGCTGTTTTTT. Protein product: CASSLIAGGPTGELFF. Combining the CDR3 with reference TRBV7-3 and TRBJ2-2 gives the whole variable domain GAGVSQTPSNKVTEKGKYVELRCDPISGHTALYWYRQSLGQGPEFLIYFQGTGAADDSGLPNDRFFAVRPEGSVSTLKIQRTERGDSAVYLCASSLIAGGPTGELFFGEGSRLTVL.

The genes are TRBV10-1 and TRBJ2-3; D is perhaps TRBD1 (5 bases). V was cut by 11 bases and J by 4 bases, with 13 bases left in between. The CDR3 extends over 12 amino acids. Germline V gives CDR1 WNHNN, CDR2 SYGVQD (reference sequence). The CDR3 loop is CALKDKPDTQYF. CDR3 nucleotides: TGCGCCCTCAAGGACAAGCCAGATACGCAGTATTTT.

The rearrangement uses TRBV19 and TRBJ1-6; the D gene is possibly TRBD1 (6 bases). CDR1 is LNHDA, CDR2 SQIVND, per germline (reference sequence). V lost 4 bases and J 6 bases, leaving 7 bases between the germline ends. The CDR3 totals 13 residues. CDR3 in amino acids: CASSSRGNSPLHF. In DNA, the CDR3 is TGTGCCAGTAGTAGCAGGGGTAATTCACCCCTCCACTTT.

The chain couples TRBV20-1 to TRBJ1-1, with D tentatively TRBD1 (6 bases). This CDR3 has 11 amino acids. The V gene's germline CDR1 is DFQATT and CDR2 SNEGSKA (reference sequence). The chain's CDR3 is CSQGKNTEAFF. As DNA, the CDR3 is TGCAGCCAGGGGAAGAACACTGAAGCTTTCTTT.

Written as DNA, the CDR3 is TGTGCCAGCAGCGAGCGCAAGACAGGGGTTTATGGCTACACCTTC. Its translation is CASSERKTGVYGYTF. The gene calls are TRBV6-2 or TRBV6-3 and TRBJ1-2, with TRBD1 matching over 8 bases. Trimming took 6 bases from V and 5 from J; bases not matched to a gene: 11. The CDR3 totals 15 residues. The germline V gene encodes CDR1 MNHEY and CDR2 SVGEGT.

The rearrangement joins TRBV5-6 to TRBJ1-2, with TRBD1 matching 7 bases. The CDR3 covers 14 residues. Trimming at V came to 0 bases and at J to 4 bases, leaving 3 bases not matched to a gene. From germline, CDR1 is SGHDT and CDR2 YYEEEE. The CDR3 loop reads CASSLAGQTYGYTF. The CDR3 DNA reads as TGTGCCAGCAGCTTGGCGGGACAGACCTATGGCTACACCTTC.

The chain couples TRBV19 to TRBJ2-1, with D perhaps TRBD2 (5 bases). This CDR3 has 15 residues. CDR1 LNHDA and CDR2 SQIVND come from the germline V gene (reference sequence). V lost 7 bases, J lost 2 bases, and 15 bases lay in between. The CDR3: CASTVAGLAYNEQFF. DNA of the CDR3: TGTGCCAGTACCGTCGCGGGCTTAGCCTACAATGAGCAGTTCTTC.

This chain uses TRBV3-1 (or the pseudogene TRBV3-2) with TRBJ1-3; TRBD1 is a possible D gene (5 bases). The CDR3 length is 15 residues. With 3 bases removed from V and 4 bases from J, the gap between germline ends came to 13 bases. The V gene's germline CDR1 is LGHDT and CDR2 YNNKEL (reference sequence). The CDR3 loop reads CASSQDTTPGNTIYF. The CDR3, as DNA: TGTGCCAGCAGCCAGGACACGACTCCGGGAAACACCATATATTTT.

The rearrangement links TRBV11-2 to TRBJ1-3; weak D call: TRBD1 (6 bases). The CDR3 contains 16 residues. In germline, CDR1 is SGHAT, CDR2 FQNNGV. Trimming took 5 bases from V and 0 from J, leaving 14 bases between them. CDR3 region: CASSPPGHLSGNTIYF. In DNA, the CDR3 is TGTGCCAGCAGCCCACCGGGACACCTCTCTGGAAACACCATATATTTT.

This clone was detected a few times. The chain has TRBV10-1 and TRBJ1-6; 7 bases agree with TRBD1. Germline-derived CDR1 and CDR2 are WNHNN and SYGVQD (reference sequence). The CDR3 has 16 residues. V shed 10 bases, J shed 2 bases, and the junction held 11 bases outside the gene matches. As DNA, the CDR3 is TGCGCCACCTTGGGACAGCAAGAGGCCTATAATTCACCCCTCCACTTT. Protein sequence: CATLGQQEAYNSPLHF.

The chain uses TRBV11-2 and TRBJ1-4; TRBD1 matches 7 bases. CDR1 is SGHAT and CDR2 is FQNNGV in the germline V gene. This CDR3 comprises 14 residues. The ends lost 1 base at V and 8 bases at J; junction bases unmatched: 4. The chain's CDR3 is CASSLGQGREKLFF. The DNA for the CDR3 is TGTGCCAGCAGCTTAGGACAGGGTAGAGAAAAACTGTTTTTT. The full variable domain, rest sourced from reference TRBV11-2 and TRBJ1-4, is EAGVAQSPRYKIIEKRQSVAFWCNPISGHATLYWYQQILGQGPKLLIQFQNNGVVDDSQLPKDRFSAERLKGVDSTLKIQPAKLEDSAVYLCASSLGQGREKLFFGSGTQLSVL.

V is TRBV10-2 and J is TRBJ2-3; the match to TRBD2 covers 7 bases. Germline CDR1 WSHSY, CDR2 SAAADI. Unmatched junction bases numbered 0, after V lost 8 bases and J lost 1 base. This CDR3 region has 12 residues. Here the CDR3 reads CASGGGTDTQYF. For the CDR3, the DNA is TGCGCCAGCGGGGGGGGCACAGATACGCAGTATTTT.